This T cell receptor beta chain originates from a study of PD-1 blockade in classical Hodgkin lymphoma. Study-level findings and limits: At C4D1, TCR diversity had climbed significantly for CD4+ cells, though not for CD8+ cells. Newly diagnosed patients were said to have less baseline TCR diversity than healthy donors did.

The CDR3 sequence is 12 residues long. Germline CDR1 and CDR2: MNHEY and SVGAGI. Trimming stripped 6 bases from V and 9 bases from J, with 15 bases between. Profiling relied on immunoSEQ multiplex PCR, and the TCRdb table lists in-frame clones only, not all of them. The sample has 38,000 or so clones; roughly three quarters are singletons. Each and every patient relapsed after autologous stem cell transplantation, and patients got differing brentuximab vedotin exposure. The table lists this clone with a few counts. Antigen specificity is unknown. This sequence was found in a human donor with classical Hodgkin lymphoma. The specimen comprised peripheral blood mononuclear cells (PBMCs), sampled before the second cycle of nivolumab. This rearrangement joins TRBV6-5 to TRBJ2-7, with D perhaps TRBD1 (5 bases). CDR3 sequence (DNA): TGTGCCAGCAGCCCGGACATCAAGGGGCAGTACTTC. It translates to CASSPDIKGQYF.